These T cell receptor beta chains were read from a single sample in a study of blood T cell repertoires in COVID-19. Generated by immunoSEQ multiplex PCR, the TCRdb table keeps only in-frame clones and is missing some. The sample lists fewer than 200,000 clones; over 75% were seen once. The sequenced material came from peripheral blood. All receptors come from a man aged 55 to 69 who had recovered from COVID-19. Each CDR3 is given with its conserved first and last residue. A D gene is named only where the DNA matches it firmly. Clone size, where shown, is once, few, many, or a class for clones that have expanded.

v_call	clone_size	j_call	d_call	cdr3_aa	cdr3_nt
TRBV5-1	.	TRBJ2-3	.	CASSGQISTDTQYF	TGCGCCAGCAGTGGGCAGATAAGCACAGATACGCAGTATTTT
TRBV6-2/TRBV6-3	.	TRBJ2-5	.	CASSYGLRRETQYF	TGTGCCAGCAGTTACGGGCTACGCCGGGAGACCCAGTACTTC
TRBV18	.	TRBJ2-7	TRBD1	CASSPWPVEGTGVTYEQYF	TGTGCCAGCTCACCCTGGCCTGTCGAGGGGACAGGGGTGACCTACGAGCAGTACTTC
TRBV9	.	TRBJ2-5	TRBD2	CASSVRGGAGETQYF	TGTGCCAGCAGCGTACGCGGGGGGGCGGGGGAGACCCAGTACTTC
TRBV5-1	.	TRBJ2-1	TRBD2	CASSLVHGGAGGVNEQFF	TGCGCCAGCAGCTTGGTCCATGGGGGCGCGGGGGGAGTCAATGAGCAGTTCTTC
TRBV20-1	.	TRBJ1-1	.	CSATSDTEAFF	TGCAGTGCTACCAGCGACACTGAAGCTTTCTTT
TRBV7-3	.	TRBJ2-6	TRBD1	CASSTDRAGANVLTF	TGTGCCAGCAGCACTGACAGGGCTGGGGCCAACGTCCTGACTTTC
TRBV19	.	TRBJ2-3	TRBD2	CASSIAGGQDTQYF	TGTGCCAGTAGTATAGCGGGGGGGCAGGATACGCAGTATTTT
TRBV19	.	TRBJ2-3	TRBD2	CASSMKRGGADTQYF	TGTGCCAGTAGTATGAAGCGGGGGGGCGCAGATACGCAGTATTTT
TRBV6-5	.	TRBJ1-1	.	CASRLQGGNTEAFF	TGTGCCAGCAGACTTCAGGGTGGAAACACTGAAGCTTTCTTT
TRBV6-1	.	TRBJ1-2	.	CASSERGEWGYTF	TGTGCCAGCAGTGAACGGGGGGAGTGGGGCTACACCTTC
TRBV3-1/TRBV3-2	.	TRBJ2-1	TRBD2	CASSQSGSLAGFF	TGTGCCAGCAGCCAATCTGGATCACTAGCGGGTTTCTTC
TRBV19	few	TRBJ1-5	.	CAAGGILDSNQPQHF	TGTGCCGCGGGAGGGATTCTCGATAGCAATCAGCCCCAGCATTTT
TRBV6-1	.	TRBJ2-3	TRBD2	CASSEGLAGLSDTQYF	TGTGCCAGCAGTGAAGGACTAGCGGGGTTATCAGATACGCAGTATTTT
TRBV13	.	TRBJ1-1	TRBD1	CATGGDRVSEAFF	TGTGCCACAGGCGGGGACAGGGTCAGTGAAGCTTTCTTT
TRBV27	.	TRBJ1-2	TRBD1	CATRQGYYGYTF	TGTGCCACCCGACAGGGCTACTATGGCTACACCTTC
TRBV6-6	few	TRBJ2-2	.	CASSLGVYWTGELFF	TGTGCCAGCAGCCTCGGGGTATATTGGACCGGGGAGCTGTTTTTT
TRBV30	few	TRBJ1-2	TRBD1	CAWEAGTGYSNYGYTF	TGTGCCTGGGAGGCCGGGACAGGGTACTCTAACTATGGCTACACCTTC
TRBV13	.	TRBJ1-1	.	CASSLFRQERTNTEAFF	TGTGCCAGCAGCTTATTTCGACAGGAGAGGACGAACACTGAAGCTTTCTTT
TRBV7-9	.	TRBJ1-2	.	CASSQQGFTGYTF	TGTGCCAGCAGCCAACAGGGCTTCACCGGCTACACCTTC
TRBV5-1	.	TRBJ2-6	TRBD1	CASSDTGGYFGANVLTF	TGCGCCAGCAGCGATACAGGGGGGTACTTTGGGGCCAACGTCCTGACTTTC
TRBV6-2/TRBV6-3	.	TRBJ1-5	.	CASSYGAGSQPQHF	TGTGCCAGCAGTTACGGGGCGGGGAGTCAGCCCCAGCATTTT
TRBV7-2	.	TRBJ1-4	.	CASSLGSTRGREKLFF	TGTGCCAGCAGCTTAGGATCTACCAGGGGACGTGAAAAACTGTTTTTT
TRBV27	.	TRBJ2-3	.	CASSFRQGSTDTQYF	TGTGCCAGCAGTTTTCGGCAGGGGAGCACAGATACGCAGTATTTT
TRBV7-9	.	TRBJ1-4	TRBD1	CASDRGTTNEKLFF	TGTGCCAGCGACAGGGGAACAACTAATGAAAAACTGTTTTTT
TRBV7-2	.	TRBJ2-5	.	CASSFQAGSQETQYF	TGTGCCAGCAGCTTTCAGGCGGGGAGTCAAGAGACCCAGTACTTC
TRBV3-1/TRBV3-2	.	TRBJ2-7	.	CASSQDRQIYEQYF	TGTGCCAGCAGCCAAGACCGACAGATCTACGAGCAGTACTTC
TRBV7-8	few	TRBJ2-1	TRBD2	CASSPRGRVGEQFF	TGTGCCAGCAGCCCCCGGGGGAGGGTAGGTGAGCAGTTCTTC
TRBV5-1	.	TRBJ1-6	TRBD1	CASSLLTGQGSNSPLHF	TGCGCCAGCAGCTTGCTAACGGGACAGGGGAGCAATTCACCCCTCCACTTT
TRBV6-2/TRBV6-3	.	TRBJ2-3	.	CASSYLPRTDTQYF	TGTGCCAGCAGTTACCTTCCCCGCACAGATACGCAGTATTTT
TRBV5-1	.	TRBJ2-3	.	CASSLATEGDTQYF	TGCGCCAGCAGCTTAGCTACGGAGGGAGATACGCAGTATTTT